This passage covers 23 T cell receptor beta chains from one sample sequenced in a study of Tregs in tolerant kidney transplant recipients. Profiling relied on immunoSEQ multiplex PCR, and the TCRdb table lists in-frame clones only, not all of them. This sample has more than 30,000 clones; 82% occur once, and the top ten carry more than 2%. What these receptors recognize is not known. Sequences were obtained from Tregs from blood cultured with allogeneic cells. The receptors stem from a human donor in good health.

This chain joins TRBV5-4 and TRBJ2-1; 7 nucleotides match TRBD1. V shed 10 bases, J shed 15 bases, and the junction held 22 bases outside the gene matches. Germline assignment: CDR1 SGHNT and CDR2 YYREEE (reference sequence). The CDR3 runs 14 residues. Written as DNA, the CDR3 is TGTGCCTGCTTGAGCCTAGGGGGCTCGGCGTTACCGTTCTTC. Its protein product is CACLSLGGSALPFF.

This clone has just a few counts. This chain links TRBV10-2 with TRBJ2-1, with D maybe TRBD2 (6 bases). The V and J ends lost 3 bases and 10 bases respectively, with 13 bases between them. Per the germline V gene, CDR1 is WSHSY and CDR2 is SAAADI. The CDR3 spans 13 residues. CDR3 protein: CASSEGGAFEQFF. CDR3 nucleotide sequence: TGCGCCAGCAGTGAAGGAGGGGCCTTCGAGCAGTTCTTC.

The J gene is TRBJ2-5, the V gene TRBV7-6; 11 bases line up with TRBD2. Germline lookup yields CDR1 SGHVS and CDR2 FNYEAQ. With 1 base clipped from V and 4 bases from J, the junction kept 5 bases outside the gene matches. The CDR3 runs to 16 residues. The CDR3 region has the DNA TGTGCCAGCAGCTTAGAGGGTAGCGGGGGGGCAGAGACCCAGTACTTC. Protein sequence: CASSLEGSGGAETQYF. The whole variable domain, remainder taken from reference TRBV7-6 and TRBJ2-5, is GAGVSQSPRYKVTKRGQDVALRCDPISGHVSLYWYRQALGQGPEFLTYFNYEAQQDKSGLPNDRFSAERPEGSISTLTIQRTEQRDSAMYRCASSLEGSGGAETQYFGPGTRLLVL.

This clone was observed a handful of times. This chain uses TRBV18 with TRBJ1-1; possible D gene TRBD1, 5 bases. V lost 2 bases and J lost 3, with 7 bases in between. This CDR3 contains 13 residues. Germline CDR1 is KGHSH and CDR2 is LQKENI. The CDR3 loop reads CASSPGGDTEAFF. The DNA of the CDR3 is TGTGCCAGCTCACCAGGAGGGGACACTGAAGCTTTCTTT.

The rearrangement links TRBV7-3 to TRBJ2-5, with D maybe TRBD2 (6 bases). This CDR3 comprises 13 residues. Trimming cost V 5 bases and J 5 bases, with 12 bases left between them. Germline V gene sequence: CDR1 SGHTA, CDR2 FQGTGA. This CDR3 is CASSPGTLETQYF. CDR3 DNA sequence: TGTGCCAGCAGCCCCGGGACTTTGGAGACCCAGTACTTC.

The rearrangement joins TRBV7-6 to TRBJ2-2; 10 positions agree with TRBD1. This CDR3 contains 16 residues. The ends lost 5 bases at V and 5 bases at J; junction bases unmatched: 8. Looked up from germline, CDR1 is SGHVS and CDR2 is FNYEAQ. The CDR3 DNA reads as TGTGCCAGCAGCACCTCCGGGACAGGGGAGACCGGGGAGCTGTTTTTT. It is translated as CASSTSGTGETGELFF.

The chain has TRBV6-1 and TRBJ1-2, with 7 bases matching TRBD1. Trimming at V came to 6 bases and at J to 1 base, leaving 8 bases not matched to a gene. This CDR3 contains 15 residues. Germline lookup yields CDR1 MNHNS and CDR2 SASEGT. The CDR3 sequence is CASSPLDRINYGYTF. CDR3 DNA sequence: TGTGCCAGCAGCCCCCTGGACAGGATTAACTATGGCTACACCTTC.

The J gene is TRBJ1-4, the V gene TRBV7-2; D is undetermined. Per the germline V gene, CDR1 is SGHTA and CDR2 is FQGNSA. CDR3 length: 14 amino acids. V lost 1 base, J lost 8 bases, and 11 bases lay in between. In DNA form, the CDR3 reads TGTGCCAGCAGCTTAGGGGCCGCGGGAGAAAAACTGTTTTTT. Its translation: CASSLGAAGEKLFF.

This chain connects TRBV6-5 to TRBJ2-6; D possibly corresponds to TRBD2 (5 bases). The CDR3 sequence is 14 residues long. V shed 4 bases and J shed 2 bases, with 6 bases lying between them. The germline CDR1 and CDR2 sequences are MNHEY and SVGAGI. The CDR3 bases are TGTGCCAGCAGTTCCGGGGCTGGGGCCAACGTCCTGACTTTC. Protein product: CASSSGAGANVLTF.

The chain is built from TRBV6-1 and TRBJ1-5; D possibly corresponds to TRBD1 (5 bases). The CDR3 runs 13 residues. With 0 bases removed from V and 6 bases from J, the gap between germline ends came to 6 bases. The germline gives CDR1 MNHNS, CDR2 SASEGT. CDR3 amino acids: CASSEAGLQPQHF. In DNA, the CDR3 is TGTGCCAGCAGTGAAGCGGGACTTCAGCCCCAGCATTTT.

The chain is built from TRBV5-6 and TRBJ2-7; 9 positions match TRBD1. Germline CDR1 and CDR2: SGHDT and YYEEEE. This CDR3 region has 14 residues. V was pared by 8 bases and J by 1 base, with 7 bases of the junction left unmatched. The CDR3 here is CASTSGTGSYEQYF. The CDR3 region has the DNA TGTGCCAGTACGAGCGGGACAGGGTCCTACGAGCAGTACTTC.

CDR3 nucleotide sequence: TGTGCCAGCAGCTTACTAGCGGGTGCCAGGGCTAGCACAGATACGCAGTATTTT. It is translated as CASSLLAGARASTDTQYF. V and J are TRBV7-9 and TRBJ2-3; 8 bases are a match to TRBD2. J was trimmed by 0 bases and V by 2 bases; bases with no gene match: 10. The CDR3 consists of 18 residues. The germline gives CDR1 SEHNR, CDR2 FQNEAQ (reference sequence).

V is TRBV11-2 and J is TRBJ1-2, with D maybe TRBD1 (5 bases). The V end was cut by 0 bases, the J end by 9 bases, with 17 bases between. The CDR3 spans 15 residues. Germline CDR1 reads SGHAT; CDR2 reads FQNNGV. This CDR3 reads CASSLEATYRSSYTF. The CDR3, as DNA: TGTGCCAGCAGCTTAGAAGCAACCTACAGGTCTAGCTACACCTTC.

This clone has a single count. V gene TRBV2 combines with J gene TRBJ2-3; D may correspond to TRBD1 or TRBD2 (6 bases each). The CDR3 covers 14 residues. Looked up from germline, CDR1 is SNHLY and CDR2 is FYNNEI. Deletions cut 9 bases from V and 2 bases from J, with 15 bases between. The CDR3, as DNA: TGTGCCAGGGGGGGCGGTGGGGTCACAGATACGCAGTATTTT. Translating gives CARGGGGVTDTQYF.

A single count supports this clone. The J gene is TRBJ1-4, the V gene TRBV6-4, with TRBD1 identical over 9 bases. The V and J ends lost 7 bases and 12 bases, in that order; junction bases with no gene match: 9. Germline lookup yields CDR1 MRHNA and CDR2 SNTAGT. The CDR3 consists of 13 residues. CDR3 protein: CASTDRGDRELFF. DNA for the CDR3: TGTGCCAGCACGGACAGGGGTGATCGGGAACTGTTTTTT.

The genes are TRBV5-1 and TRBJ1-1; D is undetermined. CDR1 is SGHRS and CDR2 is YFSETQ in the germline V gene. CDR3 length equals 14 residues. The germline V and J ends were trimmed by 0 bases and 4 bases, with 10 bases remaining between them. The CDR3 reads CASSLDPVRTEAFF. The CDR3 nucleotides are TGCGCCAGCAGCTTGGACCCCGTACGCACTGAAGCTTTCTTT.

The chain uses TRBV6-1 and TRBJ1-4; D unresolved. Between the trimmed V and J ends, which lost 10 bases and 7 bases, there was a span of 13 bases. Germline V gives CDR1 MNHNS, CDR2 SASEGT. This CDR3 contains 12 residues. The CDR3 region is CATQNGFEKLFF. In nucleotides, the CDR3 is TGTGCCACTCAAAACGGGTTTGAAAAACTGTTTTTT.

V usage is TRBV6-5 and J usage is TRBJ2-1; D might be TRBD2 (6 bases). CDR1 and CDR2 (germline): MNHEY, SVGAGI. This CDR3 has 14 amino acids. Trimming removed 6 bases from V and 13 bases from J, with 22 bases in between. CDR3 sequence: CASSRQDFRGGQFF. In DNA, the CDR3 is TGTGCCAGCAGCCGCCAGGACTTTCGGGGAGGTCAGTTCTTC.

The V call is TRBV10-3, the J call TRBJ2-3; a weak D match, TRBD2 (6 bases). This CDR3 has 17 amino acids. CDR1 ENHRY and CDR2 SYGVKD come from the germline V gene. Trimming stripped 4 bases from V and 4 bases from J, with 21 bases between. Written as DNA, the CDR3 is TGTGCCATCAGTGGCCCGGTCGTCGCGGGAAGGGCAGATACGCAGTATTTT. Protein product: CAISGPVVAGRADTQYF.

This clone was counted between two and nine times. The chain couples TRBV7-2 to TRBJ2-5; no clear D gene. V lost 5 bases and J 1 base, leaving 8 bases between the germline ends. This CDR3 spans 13 amino acids. The germline CDR1 and CDR2 sequences are SGHTA and FQGNSA. The CDR3 is CASSPAAQETQYF. The CDR3 coding sequence is TGTGCCAGCAGCCCCGCTGCCCAAGAGACCCAGTACTTC.

CDR3 coding DNA: TGTGCCAGCAGCCCTGAGCAGGGTTACTCCTACGAGCAGTACTTC. Protein sequence: CASSPEQGYSYEQYF. The chain combines TRBV6-1 with TRBJ2-7; D may be TRBD1 (5 bases). The CDR3 consists of 15 residues. V lost 6 bases and J lost 0, with 15 bases in between. Germline CDR1 MNHNS, CDR2 SASEGT.

The chain links TRBV6-1 to TRBJ1-5, with D perhaps matching TRBD1 (5 bases). Per the germline V gene, CDR1 is MNHNS and CDR2 is SASEGT. Deletions cut 4 bases from V and 15 bases from J, with 19 bases between. The CDR3 extends over 13 amino acids. CDR3 protein: CASSAGDRGTAHF. In nucleotides, the CDR3 is TGTGCCAGCAGTGCGGGGGACCGCGGGACCGCGCATTTT.

Worth noting for this clone: An end of the junction does not agree with germline; a read error may underlie this. This chain links TRBV5-4 with TRBJ2-5; no firm D call. The CDR3 has 14 residues. The germline CDR1 and CDR2 sequences are SGHNT and YYREEE (reference sequence). The DNA of the CDR3 is TGCGCCAGCAGCCAAGATTTTAGGCGAGAGACCCAGTACTTC. This sequence encodes CASSQDFRRETQYF.